This T cell receptor beta chain was captured in a study of regulatory T cells in long-lasting Graves disease (dated by TCRdb to the early 2020s). About the full investigation: Newly diagnosed Graves' disease patients had taken antithyroid drugs for less than 3 months. The study was conducted in China and was registered as a clinical trial. Persistent Graves' disease patients were compared with newly diagnosed Graves' disease patients by peripheral blood TCR sequencing and RNA sequencing. A total of around 33 samples underwent TCR sequencing, from about 13 patients with persistent Graves' disease and 20 or so patients with newly diagnosed Graves' disease.

Study-wide conclusions, independent of this receptor: The study examined only peripheral blood because the primary lesion, thyroid tissue, could not be accessed. Sequencing and analysis were limited to the TCR beta chain. Patients with persistent disease shared more public clonotypes (under 3,000) than newly diagnosed patients did (around 1,000). Persistent disease showed preferential use of TRBV28, TRBJ1-2 and TRBJ2-5, whereas newly diagnosed disease favored TRBV20-1 and TRBJ2-1. Persistent Graves' disease patients showed lower TCR Shannon entropy and fewer highly expanded clones than newly diagnosed patients, suggesting clonal expansion. The authors noted that the small sample size was a limitation that may lower accuracy.

V is clipped by 4 bases and J by 7 bases, and the sequence between their germline boundaries is 11 bases long. Inclusive of the bounding cysteine and phenylalanine, the CDR3 is 12 residues long. The DNA shown is the 36-base CDR3, in frame from base 1. Libraries were built with multiplex PCR. This sample was sequenced with an Illumina HiSeq 4000. TCR beta libraries were built with iRepertoire HTBI primers and Arm-PCR amplification of CDR3 regions. PCR products were gel purified before sequencing. The paper's processing steps were these. A total of fewer than 70 TRBV and some 15 TRBJ segments were identified across samples and were used for gene usage analysis of CDR3 amino acid clonotypes. COPE and FqMerger were used to merge filtered high-quality paired reads into contigs. Contigs were aligned with BLAST to IMGT TRBV, TRBD and TRBJ reference genes, and CDR3 was defined per IMGT. Highly expanded clones were defined as clonotypes with a frequency above 0.1%. Repertoire diversity was measured by Shannon entropy, and V-J evenness by the Gini coefficient. Public clonotypes were defined as clonotypes shared by more than one individual. TCRdb passed the public sequencing reads through fastp at Q25 and MiXCR, retaining productive beta sequences. Rows are combined by CDR3 protein, so each entry shows the most common genes and DNA. The V and J calls here are based on TCRdb, not the publication. Here the sample has 350,000 to 450,000 distinct CDR3 sequences; 15% occur a single time. About 8.2% of the sample rests with the top ten.

The table lists this clonotype with many counts. This receptor's antigen is unknown. Base qualities are missing; no much larger clone stands one base away. The time point label here, explained by the study, means: newly diagnosed GD, antithyroid drugs for less than 3 months. For both TCR sequencing and RNA sequencing, RNA was extracted from PBMCs in TRIzol. The diagnosis of Graves' disease was made according to American Thyroid Association guidelines. Patients were recruited from an endocrinology department in Xi'an, China. Each patient gave about 10 milliliters of peripheral blood, collected in an EDTA anticoagulant tube. PBMCs were isolated by Ficoll Paque Plus density gradient separation without further T cell sorting. RNA quality was checked with an Agilent 2100 Bioanalyzer and agarose gel, and concentration with a NanoDrop 2000. These data also featured in a second study, about T cells in Graves' hyperthyroidism and ophthalmopathy. As that second study puts it: Graves' hyperthyroidism was defined as stable when no progression to ophthalmopathy occurred over 18 months of follow-up. Hyperthyroidism patients were newly diagnosed, with disease duration under 2 months, and aged 18 to 65 years. The study excluded patients with uncontrolled infections, other autoimmune diseases, pregnancy or lactation. Diagnoses were based on clinical symptoms, serum thyroxine and TRAb, thyroid ultrasound and orbital computed tomography. The TCR CDR3 was subjected to a first round of RT-PCR using the HTBI primer set and the Qiagen OneStep RT-PCR kit. Blood samples also contained most of the expanded thyroid clonotypes (frequency above 0.001), which suggests that blood repertoires may reflect thyroid immune responses. A model built on a 13 V-J signature distinguished ophthalmopathy from stable hyperthyroidism, reaching 85% to 90% sensitivity and around 82% specificity in cross-validation and 80%/75% in testing. During validation, the model predicted progression to ophthalmopathy a median of approximately six months ahead of onset, with around 71% sensitivity and 72.22% specificity. TCR V-J signatures able to tell the groups apart were searched for in a discovery cohort of some 97 patients, of whom approximately 40 had Graves' ophthalmopathy and around 58 had stable Graves' hyperthyroidism. Prospective prediction of ophthalmopathy was tested in an independent validation cohort consisting of 18 to 20 hyperthyroidism patients and approximately 16 patients who later progressed to ophthalmopathy. For training and testing, the roughly 97 patients in the discovery cohort were randomly divided in a 7:3 ratio. The study also compared thyroid tissue and blood T-cell repertoires from roughly 6 Graves' hyperthyroidism patients. After sampling, hyperthyroidism patients received methimazole starting at 30 mg daily, and ophthalmopathy patients received high-dose intravenous methylprednisolone. Libraries were constructed in a second round of multiplex PCR, after which size selection and purification were performed. The libraries were sequenced on an Illumina HiSeq2000 using paired-end 100 bp reads. SOAPnuke was used to process the raw data, removing reads that contained adapters or uncalled bases, had a mean Phred below 15, or lacked an exact match to the constant primer or identifier. COPE v1.2.5 was used to merge high-quality paired reads, and clonotypes were defined as unique nucleotide sequences. MiTCR v1.1 was used to align the clonotypes against IMGT TRBV, TRBD and TRBJ reference segments. Analysis was restricted to V-J combinations with a frequency above 0.0001, which covered about 99% of repertoires. A TCS score was defined as the ratio of F50 (clonal expansion) to E x V (chaos), with BLOSUM62-based TCRdist applied between CDR3 peptides within each V-J. Welch's t-statistics and random forest reduced approximately 520 V-J features to some 14, which were used in a naive Bayes classifier (R e1071). No statistical method was used to fix the sample size in advance, and group allocation was not hidden from the investigators. The paper reports TCR Vbeta CDR3 sequencing of about 140 peripheral blood samples: around 45 ophthalmopathy, about 75 hyperthyroidism and around 17 progressor patients.

The sequence was obtained from a woman aged 40 to 50 with Graves disease. Donor details come from another sample of the same person, matched by shared clones. The rearrangement combines TRBV12-3 or TRBV12-4 with TRBJ2-7; the D gene identity is not certain. The input for sequencing was peripheral blood mononuclear cells (PBMCs), taken at new diagnosis, from a patient treated with antithyroid drugs. The nucleotide sequence is TGTGCCAGCAGTTCCCTTGGAGCGGAGCAGTACTTC. Its coded protein is CASSSLGAEQYF.